The 5 T cell receptor beta chains below all came from one sample that was sequenced in a study of identical twins. TCRdb processed the 5' RACE reads anew with MiXCR; each CDR3 protein has one entry. The sample carries about 890,000 distinct CDR3 sequences, 12% recorded once. These same records also appear under a second study, on yellow fever vaccine responses in identical twins.

The sample consisted of PBMCs. The origin of the receptors is a woman younger than 30 in good health.

This clonotype has ten or more counts. The rearrangement links TRBV4-1 to TRBJ1-6, with a tentative D call TRBD1 (5 bases). The CDR3 runs to 18 residues. Germline lookup yields CDR1 MGHRA and CDR2 YSYEKL. V lost 0 bases, J lost 7 bases, and 19 bases lay in between. The DNA of the CDR3 is TGCGCCAGCAGCCAAGATTGGCCCCGGGGCAGCGGGAATTCACCCCTCCACTTT. Protein sequence: CASSQDWPRGSGNSPLHF.

J is TRBJ2-1 and V is TRBV6-2 or TRBV6-3; 10 positions agree with TRBD2. The length of the CDR3 is 15 residues. V shed 6 bases, J shed 6 bases, and the junction held 8 bases outside the gene matches. Germline lookup yields CDR1 MNHEY and CDR2 SVGEGT. The CDR3 DNA sequence: TGTGCCAGCAGAAAAGCGGGAGGGAGGGGCAATGAGCAGTTCTTC. It codes for CASRKAGGRGNEQFF.

The V call is TRBV10-3, the J call TRBJ1-2; D remains ambiguous. V lost 4 bases and J lost 10, with 7 bases in between. The CDR3 runs to 10 residues. Germline assignment: CDR1 ENHRY and CDR2 SYGVKD. CDR3 in amino acids: CAISGSDYTF. Written as DNA, the CDR3 is TGTGCCATCAGTGGGAGCGACTACACCTTC.

This chain links TRBV24-1 with TRBJ2-7; 14 nucleotides align to TRBD2. Germline values: CDR1 KGHDR, CDR2 SFDVKD. Trimming at V came to 6 bases and at J to 2 bases, leaving 5 bases not matched to a gene. This CDR3 is 16 amino acids long. This CDR3 reads CATSWGTSGGPYEQYV. The CDR3 DNA sequence: TGTGCCACCAGTTGGGGGACTAGCGGGGGCCCCTACGAGCAGTACGTC.

The chain links TRBV12-3 or TRBV12-4 to TRBJ2-2, with TRBD1 identical over 8 bases. This CDR3 spans 15 amino acids. J lost 6 bases, V lost 3 bases, and 6 bases had no gene match. The CDR3 nucleotides are TGTGCCAGCAGTTTTGGGACAGGAAGACCCGGGGAGCTGTTTTTT. It is translated as CASSFGTGRPGELFF.